This T cell receptor beta chain was sequenced in a study of Ad26.COV2.S vaccination and SARS-CoV-2 variants. General study points: CD8+ and CD4+ T cells specific for spike reportedly responded with substantial breadth after vaccination.

The CDR3 covers 14 residues. Germline CDR1 is SGHRS and CDR2 is YFSETQ. V was shortened by 1 base and J by 2 bases, with 9 bases between the two germline ends. Concerning this clone: Its antigen is unidentified.

Sequencing was performed with immunoSEQ multiplex PCR; in TCRdb, only in-frame clones are kept and a portion is missing. The sample includes around 350,000 clones, roughly nine tenths seen only once; the top ten take under 5%. The genes are TRBV5-1 and TRBJ1-2; D perhaps matches TRBD1 (6 bases). This receptor was taken from a human donor who had recovered from COVID-19. Sequences were derived from peripheral blood, sampled after recovery from COVID-19. The CDR3 reads CASSLSQGNYGYTF. For the CDR3, the DNA is TGCGCCAGCAGCTTGTCACAGGGAAACTATGGCTACACCTTC.